A selection of T cell receptor beta chains follows, all from one sample in a study of T cell repertoires in cytomegalovirus infection. TCRdb re-called the reads through MiXCR, storing one row per CDR3 protein. Here the sample spans 570,000 or so distinct CDR3 sequences, 35% to 50% being singletons. Their recognized antigens are unknown. Sequenced material: cultured PBMCs, taken from culture after CMV antigen stimulation. Receptors originate from a human donor in good health (CMV status not recorded). Some clones in this sample may be carry-over from other donors' samples. CDR3s include the opening cysteine and the closing phenylalanine or tryptophan. D genes are given only for firm matches. For some rows the clone size is stated as once, few or many, or as a class when expanded; others skip it.

>few|TRBV2|NA|TRBJ2-2
TGTGCCAGCAATCTTCAGAACACCGGGGAGCTGTTTTTT
CASNLQNTGELFF
>few|TRBV27|TRBD1|TRBJ2-2
TGTGCCAGCAGCCACAAGGAGGACAGGGACACCGGGGAGCTGTTTTTT
CASSHKEDRDTGELFF
>few|TRBV15|NA|TRBJ2-3
TGTGCCACCAGCAGCTCCGGGGGCAGGAGAGGAACAGATACGCAGTATTTT
CATSSSGGRRGTDTQYF
>NA|TRBV6-2/TRBV6-3|TRBD2|TRBJ2-4
TGTGCCAGCAGGCCCGGGACTAGCGGGAGGCGGAGGGCGGCCAAAAACATTCAGTACTTC
CASRPGTSGRRRAAKNIQYF
>NA|TRBV11-2|NA|TRBJ1-2
TGTGCCAGCAGCTTTCAACCGAGGGGATACTCTGGCTACACCTTC
CASSFQPRGYSGYTF
>few|TRBV6-6|NA|TRBJ2-7
TGTGCCAGCAGTTACTCGCTACCAGGGGACGAGCAGTACTTC
CASSYSLPGDEQYF
>few|TRBV11-2|NA|TRBJ2-1
TGTGCCAGCGGTGGGTCAAGGAATGAGCAGTTCTTC
CASGGSRNEQFF
>NA|TRBV6-2/TRBV6-3|NA|TRBJ2-7
TGTGCCAGCAGAGTTAGGCATGGTCCCAACGAGCAGTACTTC
CASRVRHGPNEQYF
>NA|TRBV4-1|NA|TRBJ1-5
TGCGCCAGCAGCCAAAACGGAGGGCGCGAGCCCCAGCATTTT
CASSQNGGREPQHF
>NA|TRBV7-9|TRBD2|TRBJ2-7
TGTGCCAGCAGCTTCCCGGGGGGGCCAAGGGAGCAGTACTTC
CASSFPGGPREQYF
>few|TRBV20-1|TRBD2|TRBJ2-7
TGCAGTGCTGGCGGGACTAGCGGGGTCGTGCAGTACTTC
CSAGGTSGVVQYF
>NA|TRBV7-3|NA|TRBJ1-1
TGTGCCAGCAGCTTGGACATCAATGAAGCTTTCTTT
CASSLDINEAFF
>few|TRBV7-6|NA|TRBJ2-5
TGTGCCAGCAGCGGGGAACTTAGAGCCCAAGAGACCCAGTACTTC
CASSGELRAQETQYF
>few|TRBV7-2|NA|TRBJ2-2
TGTGCCAGCACCTTACTCTATGGGAAAGGGACAAGGGGGGAGCTGTTTTTT
CASTLLYGKGTRGELFF
>NA|TRBV6-1|NA|TRBJ2-7
TGTGCCAGCAGTGAATTGGTCAGGGGTTTCTACGAGCAGTACTTC
CASSELVRGFYEQYF
>few|TRBV11-2|NA|TRBJ1-2
TGTGCCAGCAGCTTGGGGTTCGGACGGAACTATGGCTACACCTTC
CASSLGFGRNYGYTF
>NA|TRBV20-1|TRBD2|TRBJ2-7
TGCAGTGCTAGGGGACTAAATTCCTACGAGCAGTACTTC
CSARGLNSYEQYF
>NA|TRBV4-2|NA|TRBJ2-5
TGTGCCAGCAGCCCTCCGGGGGGCGGCGGCGAGACCCAGTACTTC
CASSPPGGGGETQYF
>few|TRBV19|TRBD1|TRBJ2-6
TGTGCCAGTAGTCCTGACAGGGACTCTGGGGCCAACGTCCTGACTTTC
CASSPDRDSGANVLTF
>NA|TRBV4-1|NA|TRBJ1-5
TGCGCCAGCAGCCAAGATCTGGGAAAGGGCACTGGTCAGCCCCAGCATTTT
CASSQDLGKGTGQPQHF
>NA|TRBV7-8|NA|TRBJ1-4
TGTGCCAGCAGCTTCTATCGGGGCGAGGAAAAACTGTTTTTT
CASSFYRGEEKLFF
>few|TRBV7-9|NA|TRBJ1-6
TGTGCCAGCAGCTCACAGGGTGCTTCACCCCTCCACTTT
CASSSQGASPLHF
>NA|TRBV9|NA|TRBJ1-1
TGTGCCAGCAGCGTAGTTGGAGGGGAATGGACTGAAGCTTTCTTT
CASSVVGGEWTEAFF
>few|TRBV15|TRBD1|TRBJ2-7
TGTGCCACCAGCAGGGGGACAGGGTGGGAGCAGTACTTC
CATSRGTGWEQYF
>few|TRBV7-2|NA|TRBJ1-1
TGTGCCAGCAGCTTAGCTGGGTTTGAAGCTTTCTTT
CASSLAGFEAFF
>NA|TRBV11-2|TRBD1|TRBJ2-7
TGTGCCAGCAGCTTACCTCTTCGCAGGGGGCCTTACGAGCAGTACTTC
CASSLPLRRGPYEQYF